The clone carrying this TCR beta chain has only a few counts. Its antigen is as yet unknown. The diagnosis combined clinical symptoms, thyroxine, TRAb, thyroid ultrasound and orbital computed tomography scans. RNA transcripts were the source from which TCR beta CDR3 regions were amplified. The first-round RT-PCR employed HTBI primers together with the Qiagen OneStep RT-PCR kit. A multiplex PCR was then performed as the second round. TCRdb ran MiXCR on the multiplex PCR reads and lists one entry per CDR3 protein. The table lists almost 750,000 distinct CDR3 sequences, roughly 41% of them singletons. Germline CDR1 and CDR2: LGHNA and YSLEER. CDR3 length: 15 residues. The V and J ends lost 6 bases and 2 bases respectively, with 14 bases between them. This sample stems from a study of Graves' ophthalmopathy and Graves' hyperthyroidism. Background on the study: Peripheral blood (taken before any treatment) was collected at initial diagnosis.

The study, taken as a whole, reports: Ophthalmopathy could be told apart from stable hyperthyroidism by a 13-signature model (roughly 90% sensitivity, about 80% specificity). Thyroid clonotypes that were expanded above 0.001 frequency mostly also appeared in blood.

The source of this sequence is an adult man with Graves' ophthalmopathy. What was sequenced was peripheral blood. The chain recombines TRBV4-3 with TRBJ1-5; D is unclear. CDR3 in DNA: TGCGCCAGCAGTCCAACTCGGGTTGGCAATCAGCCCCAGCATTTT. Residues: CASSPTRVGNQPQHF.